This TCR beta chain was documented in a study of T cells in Graves' hyperthyroidism and ophthalmopathy. Amplification of TCR beta CDR3 regions used RNA as the template. In the first-round RT-PCR of the TCR CDR3, the HTBI primer set was used. TCRdb itself ran the multiplex PCR reads through MiXCR, one entry per CDR3 protein. Here the sample spans fewer than 450,000 distinct CDR3 sequences, approximately 18% being singletons. Disease duration under 2 months; hyperthyroidism patients were aged 18 to 65. V was clipped by 4 bases and J by 15 bases, with 20 bases between them. The germline V gene encodes CDR1 SGHKS and CDR2 YYEKEE (reference sequence). This CDR3 has 13 amino acids. This clonotype was counted only a few times.

The V and J genes are TRBV5-5 and TRBJ2-1; the D call may be TRBD1 or TRBD2 (5 bases each). This TCR was sampled from a woman younger than 45 with Graves' hyperthyroidism that later progressed to Graves' ophthalmopathy. The material sequenced was blood. As DNA, the CDR3 is TGTGCCAGCAGCGGGGACGTTTCGGCAAGTCGGTTCTTC. This sequence encodes CASSGDVSASRFF.